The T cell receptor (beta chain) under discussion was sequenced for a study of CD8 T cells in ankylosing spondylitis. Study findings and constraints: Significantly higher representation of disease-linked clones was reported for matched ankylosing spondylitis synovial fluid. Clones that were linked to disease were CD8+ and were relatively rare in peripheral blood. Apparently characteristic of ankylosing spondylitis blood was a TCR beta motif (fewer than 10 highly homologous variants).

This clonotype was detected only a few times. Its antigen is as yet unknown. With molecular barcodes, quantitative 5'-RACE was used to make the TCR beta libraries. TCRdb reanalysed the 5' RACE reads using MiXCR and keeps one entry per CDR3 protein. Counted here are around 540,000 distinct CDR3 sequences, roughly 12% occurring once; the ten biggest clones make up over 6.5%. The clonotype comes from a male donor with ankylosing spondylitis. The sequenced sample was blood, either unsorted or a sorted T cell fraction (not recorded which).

The CDR3 region has the DNA TGTGCCAGCAGCGTAGACCCGGGACAATTCTACGAGCAGTACTTC. The encoded protein is CASSVDPGQFYEQYF. The V and J genes are TRBV9 and TRBJ2-7; TRBD1 is a possible D gene (6 bases). Germline V lookup: CDR1 SGDLS, CDR2 YYNGEE. The CDR3 sequence is 15 residues long. The V end lost 0 bases, the J end lost 3 bases, and 13 bases lay between the germline ends. The full variable domain, rest sourced from reference TRBV9 and TRBJ2-7, is DSGVTQTPKHLITATGQRVTLRCSPRSGDLSVYWYQQSLDQGLQFLIQYYNGEERAKGNILERFSAQQFPDLHSELNLSSLELGDSALYFCASSVDPGQFYEQYFGPGTRLTVT.